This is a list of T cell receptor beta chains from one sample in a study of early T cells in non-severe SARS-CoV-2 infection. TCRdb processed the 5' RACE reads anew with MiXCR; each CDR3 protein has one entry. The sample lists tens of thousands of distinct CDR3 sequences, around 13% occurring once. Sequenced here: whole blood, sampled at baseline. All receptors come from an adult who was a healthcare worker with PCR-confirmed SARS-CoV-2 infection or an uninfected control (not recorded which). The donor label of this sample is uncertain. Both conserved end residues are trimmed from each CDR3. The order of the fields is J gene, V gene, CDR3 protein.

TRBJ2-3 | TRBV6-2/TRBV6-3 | ASSSGGAEFRDTQY
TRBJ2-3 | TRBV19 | ASSTDGQAVRTDTQY
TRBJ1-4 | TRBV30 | AWSLRKGTSTEKLF
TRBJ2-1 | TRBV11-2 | ASSPGLNNEQF
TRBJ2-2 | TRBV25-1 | ASGRPSGELF
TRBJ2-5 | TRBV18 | ASSPRSGETQY
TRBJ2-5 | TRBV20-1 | SASDFASGGQETQY
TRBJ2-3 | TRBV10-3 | AISEKRGATDTQY
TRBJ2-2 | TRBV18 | ASSPDGSANTGELF
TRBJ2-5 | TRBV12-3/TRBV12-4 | ASSFGVAGGQETQY
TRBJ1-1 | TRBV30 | AWKLQMNTEAF
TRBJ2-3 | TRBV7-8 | ASSLAVAGIFSDTQY
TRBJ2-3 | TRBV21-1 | GDRVSHTQY
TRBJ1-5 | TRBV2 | ASGDRGNQPQH
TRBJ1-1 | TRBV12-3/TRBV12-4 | ASSFKSTTEAF
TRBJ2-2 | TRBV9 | ASSPQGSGRTGELF
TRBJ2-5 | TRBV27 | ASRDNEWWETQY
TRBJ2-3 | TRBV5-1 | ASSPASTGHTYVSTDTQY
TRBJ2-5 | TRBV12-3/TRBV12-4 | ASSLNGGAKETQY
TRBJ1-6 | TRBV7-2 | ASSLAKGTNSPLH
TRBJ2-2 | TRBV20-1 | SAGLAGNTGELF
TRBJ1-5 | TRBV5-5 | ASSWGQINQPQH
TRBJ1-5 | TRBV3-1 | ASSQVGISPQH
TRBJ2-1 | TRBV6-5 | ASSYFAQHNEQF
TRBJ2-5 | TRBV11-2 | ASSLALTSGGRVETQY
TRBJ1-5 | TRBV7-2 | ASSLATPIQPQH
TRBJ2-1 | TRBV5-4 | ASSLGHRQGAQEQF
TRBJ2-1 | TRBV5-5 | ASSFREDQF
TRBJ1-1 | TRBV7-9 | ASSLAGRGSTEAF
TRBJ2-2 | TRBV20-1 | SARALAGINTGELF
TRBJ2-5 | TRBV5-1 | TSSLGQETQY
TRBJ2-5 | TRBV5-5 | ASSLSGQGAQETQY
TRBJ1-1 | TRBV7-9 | ASSLVHQNTEAF
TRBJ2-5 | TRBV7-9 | ASSLANSQETQY
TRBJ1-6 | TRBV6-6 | ASTLMGGSSPLH
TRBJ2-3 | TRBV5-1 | ASSLEGSGGPSTDTQY
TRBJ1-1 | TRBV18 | ASSPSTGGNTEAF